These 10 T cell receptor beta chains originate from one sample sequenced in a study of CD8 T cells in Susac syndrome. When the RNA was reverse transcribed, random hexamers were used with an input of about 0.45 to 1 ug. TCRdb reprocessed the immunoSEQ multiplex PCR reads via MiXCR and lists one record per CDR3 protein. The data show around 300,000 distinct CDR3 sequences, with around 91% seen just once and less than 0.2% held by the top ten. The sample comprised CD8+ T cells from PBMCs. All receptors derive from a human donor with multiple sclerosis.

The chain employs TRBV6-2 or TRBV6-3 and TRBJ1-5, with 7 bases fitting TRBD1. CDR1 is MNHEY, CDR2 SVGEGT, per germline. This CDR3 has 16 residues. J was trimmed by 0 bases and V by 6 bases; bases with no gene match: 8. CDR3 loop: CASRRGTDYSNQPQHF. CDR3 in DNA: TGTGCCAGCAGACGCGGGACAGACTATAGCAATCAGCCCCAGCATTTT.

This sequence joins TRBV5-6 and TRBJ2-5; 8 bases agree with TRBD2. CDR3 size: 15 residues. From germline, CDR1 is SGHDT and CDR2 YYEEEE. Losses at the gene ends were 2 bases for V and 5 bases for J; bases not matched to a gene: 8. CDR3 loop: CASSFLTSESETQYF. DNA of the CDR3: TGTGCCAGCAGCTTTCTGACTAGCGAATCCGAGACCCAGTACTTC.

This clonotype was seen a handful of times. The V gene is TRBV27, the J gene TRBJ2-7; tentatively, D is TRBD1 (5 bases). V gave up 10 bases and J gave up 1 base, with 17 bases separating them. The CDR3 sequence is 14 residues long. Per the germline V gene, CDR1 is MNHEY and CDR2 is SMNVEV (reference sequence). CDR3 DNA sequence: TGTGCCACTTCTGAGACAGCAAATTCCTACGAGCAGTACTTC. Translation: CATSETANSYEQYF.

This chain links TRBV7-3 with TRBJ2-3, with a weak D call TRBD2 (6 bases). CDR1 is SGHTA, CDR2 FQGTGA, per germline. The CDR3 consists of 15 residues. V lost 3 bases and J 2 bases, leaving 12 bases between the germline ends. The CDR3 region is CASSFAGRYTDTQYF. The CDR3 nucleotides are TGTGCCAGCAGCTTTGCGGGGCGGTACACAGATACGCAGTATTTT.

V gene TRBV30 combines with J gene TRBJ2-1; 8 bases map to TRBD1. The V segment lost 1 base and the J segment 8 bases; nucleotides outside the gene matches: 7. Per germline, CDR1 GTSNPN and CDR2 SVGIG (reference sequence). The CDR3 runs to 14 residues. CDR3 in amino acids: CAWSGDRPGYEQFF. The DNA of the CDR3 is TGTGCCTGGAGTGGGGACAGGCCAGGGTATGAGCAGTTCTTC. The full variable domain, completed using reference TRBV30 and TRBJ2-1, is SQTIHQWPATLVQPVGSPLSLECTVEGTSNPNLYWYRQAAGRGLQLLFYSVGIGQISSEVPQNLSASRPQDRQFILSSKKLLLSDSGFYLCAWSGDRPGYEQFFGPGTRLTVL.

The DNA of the CDR3 is TGTGCCAGCAGGCACCTGACGGGGGCCGACAATCAGCCCCAGCATTTT. Translation: CASRHLTGADNQPQHF. The rearrangement links TRBV28 to TRBJ1-5; D might be TRBD1 (6 bases). This CDR3 has 16 amino acids. Germline loops: CDR1 MDHEN, CDR2 SYDVKM. Trimming cost V 6 bases and J 3 bases, with 18 bases left between them.

J is TRBJ2-3 and V is TRBV9; the match to TRBD2 covers 14 bases. The CDR3 consists of 17 residues. With 3 bases clipped from V and 6 bases from J, the junction kept 9 bases outside the gene matches. Germline lookup yields CDR1 SGDLS and CDR2 YYNGEE. The CDR3 here is CASSGNPGTSGSDTQYF. The DNA for the CDR3 is TGTGCCAGCAGCGGAAACCCCGGGACTAGCGGGAGTGATACGCAGTATTTT.

The V gene is TRBV9, the J gene TRBJ2-3; unclear D gene. This CDR3 is built from 14 residues. With 3 bases removed from V and 4 bases from J, the gap between germline ends came to 12 bases. CDR1 and CDR2 (germline): SGDLS, YYNGEE. The CDR3 here is CASSAGPTADTQYF. CDR3 DNA: TGTGCCAGCAGCGCGGGCCCTACGGCAGATACGCAGTATTTT.

The chain recombines TRBV27 with TRBJ2-7; D ambiguous. The germline gives CDR1 MNHEY, CDR2 SMNVEV (reference sequence). With 0 bases removed from V and 4 bases from J, the gap between germline ends came to 10 bases. The CDR3 is made up of 14 amino acids. DNA for the CDR3: TGTGCCAGCAGTTTATCGAGGTCGCCGTACGAGCAGTACTTC. Residues: CASSLSRSPYEQYF.

The V and J genes are TRBV30 and TRBJ2-1, with 9 bases aligning to TRBD1. The CDR3 totals 14 residues. Germline assignment: CDR1 GTSNPN and CDR2 SVGIG (reference sequence). The V segment lost 0 bases and the J segment 6 bases; nucleotides outside the gene matches: 3. CDR3 loop: CAWSVGTGINEQFF. The CDR3 nucleotides read TGTGCCTGGAGTGTGGGGACAGGGATCAATGAGCAGTTCTTC.